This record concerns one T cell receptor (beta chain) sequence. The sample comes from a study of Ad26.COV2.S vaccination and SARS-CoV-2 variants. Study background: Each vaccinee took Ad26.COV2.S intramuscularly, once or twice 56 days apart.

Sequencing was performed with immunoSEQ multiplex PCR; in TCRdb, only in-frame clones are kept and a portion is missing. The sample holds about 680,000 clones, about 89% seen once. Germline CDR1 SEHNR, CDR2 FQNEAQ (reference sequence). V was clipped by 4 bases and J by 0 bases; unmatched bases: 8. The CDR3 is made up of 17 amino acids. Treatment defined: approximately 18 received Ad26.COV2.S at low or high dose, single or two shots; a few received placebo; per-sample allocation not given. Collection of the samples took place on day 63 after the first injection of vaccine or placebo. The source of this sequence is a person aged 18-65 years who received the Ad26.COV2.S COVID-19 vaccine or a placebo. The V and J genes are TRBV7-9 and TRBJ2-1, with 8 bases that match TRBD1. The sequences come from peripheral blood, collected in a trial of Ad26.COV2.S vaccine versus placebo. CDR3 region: CASSSTGAYRSYNEQFF. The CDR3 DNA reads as TGTGCCAGCAGCTCGACAGGGGCCTACCGCTCCTACAATGAGCAGTTCTTC.